Listed below are T cell receptor beta chains from one sample, sequenced in a study of Graves' ophthalmopathy and Graves' hyperthyroidism. TCRdb used MiXCR to reprocess the multiplex PCR reads, holding one entry per CDR3 protein. The top ten clones hold 2.5% to 3.5% of a sample with about 400,000 distinct CDR3 sequences, about 21% of them seen once. What was sequenced was peripheral blood. The receptor source for this set is a woman between 18 and 29 years old with stable Graves' hyperthyroidism. Each CDR3 is given with its conserved first and last residue. The order of the fields is J gene, V gene, D gene, clone size, CDR3 protein, CDR3 DNA. D genes are given only for firm matches. Part of the rows lack a size; the others show once, few, many or a class for expanded clones.

j_gene: TRBJ2-4
v_gene: TRBV20-1
d_gene: -
abundance: -
CDR3aa: CSATFPNTKNIQYF
CDR3nt: TGCAGTGCTACATTCCCGAATACCAAAAACATTCAGTACTTC

j_gene: TRBJ2-5
v_gene: TRBV25-1
d_gene: -
abundance: many
CDR3aa: CASSEKHGGETQYF
CDR3nt: TGTGCCAGCAGTGAAAAGCACGGTGGAGAGACCCAGTACTTC

j_gene: TRBJ1-5
v_gene: TRBV15
d_gene: -
abundance: few
CDR3aa: CATSRVNQPQHF
CDR3nt: TGTGCCACCAGCAGGGTCAATCAGCCCCAGCATTTT

j_gene: TRBJ2-7
v_gene: TRBV20-1
d_gene: TRBD2
abundance: many
CDR3aa: CSARIRRTSGRSPYEQYF
CDR3nt: TGCAGTGCTAGAATCCGGCGAACTAGCGGGAGGTCCCCCTACGAGCAGTACTTC

j_gene: TRBJ2-7
v_gene: TRBV4-1
d_gene: -
abundance: many
CDR3aa: CASSQEPRTTYEQYF
CDR3nt: TGCGCCAGCAGCCAAGAGCCTAGAACCACCTACGAGCAGTACTTC

j_gene: TRBJ2-5
v_gene: TRBV28
d_gene: TRBD2
abundance: many
CDR3aa: CASSPRLLLAGVGETQYF
CDR3nt: TGTGCCAGCAGTCCCCGCCTCCTTCTAGCGGGAGTGGGGGAGACCCAGTACTTC

j_gene: TRBJ2-5
v_gene: TRBV12-3/TRBV12-4
d_gene: TRBD1
abundance: many
CDR3aa: CASSLRTGLETQYF
CDR3nt: TGTGCCAGCAGTCTCAGGACAGGGCTGGAGACCCAGTACTTC

j_gene: TRBJ1-5
v_gene: TRBV30
d_gene: -
abundance: few
CDR3aa: CAWSVGPYSNQPQHF
CDR3nt: TGTGCCTGGAGTGTAGGACCCTATAGCAATCAGCCCCAGCATTTT

j_gene: TRBJ2-6
v_gene: TRBV12-3/TRBV12-4
d_gene: -
abundance: many
CDR3aa: CASSSRTGANVLTF
CDR3nt: TGTGCCAGCAGTTCCCGGACAGGGGCCAACGTCCTGACTTTC

j_gene: TRBJ2-7
v_gene: TRBV6-2/TRBV6-3
d_gene: -
abundance: many
CDR3aa: CASSYSRLEQYF
CDR3nt: TGTGCCAGCAGTTACTCGAGACTCGAGCAGTACTTC

j_gene: TRBJ2-7
v_gene: TRBV11-1
d_gene: TRBD2
abundance: many
CDR3aa: CASSLPGTTLSYEQYF
CDR3nt: TGTGCCAGCAGTCTCCCCGGGACTACCCTCTCCTACGAGCAGTACTTC

j_gene: TRBJ2-7
v_gene: TRBV28
d_gene: -
abundance: many
CDR3aa: CASSLAGQAEQYF
CDR3nt: TGTGCCAGCAGTTTAGCGGGGCAGGCCGAGCAGTACTTC

j_gene: TRBJ1-2
v_gene: TRBV12-3/TRBV12-4
d_gene: -
abundance: -
CDR3aa: CASTSRTFMDGDYGYTF
CDR3nt: TGTGCCAGCACTTCGCGCACCTTCATGGACGGAGACTATGGCTACACCTTC